This is a list of T cell receptor beta chains from one sample in a study of cytomegalovirus exposure and HLA in healthy donors. TCRdb keeps only in-frame clones here, not all; method: immunoSEQ multiplex PCR. Of under 250,000 clones in the sample, over 75% were seen once. The sample consisted of PBMCs. The receptors stem from a male donor in good health and CMV-seronegative. Both conserved end residues are part of each CDR3. The D gene is left open where the match is weak. Rows may omit the clone size; those that give it use once, few, many or a size class.

clone_size j_call v_call d_call cdr3_nt cdr3_aa
. TRBJ2-1 TRBV7-8 . TGTGCCATTCTAGGGAGAGGGGGACGTAACAATGAGCAGTTCTTC CAILGRGGRNNEQFF
once TRBJ1-3 TRBV6-5 TRBD1 TGTGCCAGCAGTTACACTGGACAGGCGGACACCATATATTTT CASSYTGQADTIYF
once TRBJ2-7 TRBV5-1 . TGCGCCAGCAGCTTTCCGGGGGAGTACGAGCAGTACTTC CASSFPGEYEQYF
. TRBJ2-7 TRBV28 TRBD2 TGTGCCAGCAGTACCGGGACTAGGGTCCTAGGGCAGTACTTC CASSTGTRVLGQYF
. TRBJ2-1 TRBV30 . TGTGCCTGGAGTTTTGCCGGGACATTTGGGAATGAGCAGTTCTTC CAWSFAGTFGNEQFF
. TRBJ1-3 TRBV6-5 TRBD1 TGTGCCAGCAGTTACGGCGACAGGGTCTCTGGAAACACCATATATTTT CASSYGDRVSGNTIYF
. TRBJ2-5 TRBV29-1 TRBD2 TGCAGCGTTGAAAGATCACTAGCGGGAGGAGGTGAGACCCAGTACTTC CSVERSLAGGGETQYF
. TRBJ1-2 TRBV30 TRBD1 TGTGCCTGGAGTCCGACAGGGGCGAGTGGCTACACCTTC CAWSPTGASGYTF
. TRBJ2-6 TRBV19 . TGTGCCAGTAGTATTCTCGTCGGGGCCAACGTCCTGACTTTC CASSILVGANVLTF
. TRBJ2-7 TRBV7-2 TRBD2 TGTGCCAGCAGCTTAGTAAGCGGGAGTCACGAGCAGTACTTC CASSLVSGSHEQYF
. TRBJ2-1 TRBV9 TRBD2 TGTGCCAGCAGCGTAAGTCGGACTAGAGGGAACAATGAGCAGTTCTTC CASSVSRTRGNNEQFF
. TRBJ2-2 TRBV13 TRBD2 TGTGCCAGCAGCTTTTTTTCACCGGACCCTCTAGCGGGGGGGAACACCGGGGAGCTGTTTTTT CASSFFSPDPLAGGNTGELFF
. TRBJ1-5 TRBV2 TRBD1 TGTGCCAGCAGCGGGACAGGGGGCATGGAGCCCCAGCATTTT CASSGTGGMEPQHF
. TRBJ2-1 TRBV27 TRBD1 TGTGCCAGCAGTTTCCGGGACAGGGACGATGAGCAGTTCTTC CASSFRDRDDEQFF
once TRBJ2-3 TRBV27 TRBD2 TGTGCCACTCATCTGGGACTAGGGACAGATACGCAGTATTTT CATHLGLGTDTQYF
. TRBJ2-5 TRBV13 . TGTGCCAGCAGCTTAGGGTATCGGGAGACCCAGTACTTC CASSLGYRETQYF
. TRBJ1-6 TRBV30 . TGTGCCTGGGGCTTGGGGGGGAATTCACCCCTCCACTTT CAWGLGGNSPLHF
. TRBJ2-5 TRBV9 TRBD2 TGTGCCAGCAGCGGGGGGGGGACCCAGCACTTC CASSGGGTQHF
few TRBJ1-1 TRBV27 TRBD1 TGTGCCAGCAGTTTCGGTACAGGGGGCGGTACTGAAGCTTTCTTT CASSFGTGGGTEAFF
few TRBJ2-7 TRBV27 TRBD1 TGTGCCAGCAGTCCCCACATCGGAACAGGGGGCTACGAGCAGTACTTC CASSPHIGTGGYEQYF
. TRBJ2-1 TRBV6-1 . TGTGCCAGCAGACAGCAAGCCTACAATGAGCAGTTCTTC CASRQQAYNEQFF
. TRBJ1-4 TRBV4-3 . TGCGCCAGCAGCCCCAATCAGAAAAAACTGTTTTTT CASSPNQKKLFF
. TRBJ1-5 TRBV27 . TGTGCCAACAAACGGACGGAGGAGAGCCCTGGTTGTAAGTCCCAGCATTTT CANKRTEESPGCKSQHF
. TRBJ1-5 TRBV7-6 . TGTGCCAGCAGCTTAGGGGGGGGCCGGGAGAGCAATCAGCCCCAGCATTTT CASSLGGGRESNQPQHF
. TRBJ1-3 TRBV4-2 TRBD1 TGTGCCAGCAGCCACCAGGCCCGACAGGGGGCGGGGGGAAACACCATATATTTT CASSHQARQGAGGNTIYF
. TRBJ2-7 TRBV5-4 TRBD1 TGTGCCAGCAGCTTGTGGGACAGGGTGTTCGAGCAGTACTTC CASSLWDRVFEQYF
once TRBJ2-1 TRBV2 TRBD2 TGTGCCAGCAGTGGTTTCCGCCTAGCGGACCACAATGAGCAGTTCTTC CASSGFRLADHNEQFF
. TRBJ2-7 TRBV27 . TGTGCCAGCCAGGGGGGCCTCTACGAGCAGTACTTC CASQGGLYEQYF
once TRBJ2-3 TRBV5-1 . TGCGCCAGCAGCCCATGGGGGGACACAGATACGCAGTATTTT CASSPWGDTDTQYF
. TRBJ2-1 TRBV6-5 . TGTGCCAGCAGTTACCCGGCGGGGACCCACAATGAGCAGTTCTTC CASSYPAGTHNEQFF
. TRBJ2-7 TRBV28 . TGTGCCAGCAGTGAACTTCATTACGAGCAGTACTTC CASSELHYEQYF
once TRBJ1-4 TRBV27 . TGTGCCAGCAGTCCGTACAGGGTTGGTGAAAAACTGTTTTTT CASSPYRVGEKLFF
. TRBJ2-7 TRBV6-1 TRBD1 TGTGCCAGCAGTGACGGGACAGGGGGTTCCTACGAGCAGTACTTC CASSDGTGGSYEQYF
. TRBJ2-7 TRBV6-5 TRBD2 TGTGCCAGCAGTTACACTAGCGGGGGGGCCTACGAGCAGTACTTC CASSYTSGGAYEQYF
few TRBJ2-1 TRBV7-3 . TGTGCCAGCAGCCTCCAGATCGGGGGAAGCTACAATGAGCAGTTCTTC CASSLQIGGSYNEQFF
. TRBJ2-5 TRBV20-1 . TGCAGTCGGGAGCGACAAGAGACCCAGTACTTC CSRERQETQYF
. TRBJ1-4 TRBV7-9 TRBD1 TGTGCCAGCAGCTTAACAGGGGAAACTAATGAAAAACTGTTTTTT CASSLTGETNEKLFF
. TRBJ2-3 TRBV29-1 TRBD2 TGCAGCGTAGCGGGAGCCTCCAGGGGCGCAGATACGCAGTATTTT CSVAGASRGADTQYF
. TRBJ2-7 TRBV27 . TGTGCCAGCAGTTTAGTATGGGACACTACCTACGAGCAGTACTTC CASSLVWDTTYEQYF
. TRBJ2-7 TRBV7-2 TRBD2 TGTGCCAGCAGCTTAAGCGGGAGTGCCTACGAGCAGTACTTC CASSLSGSAYEQYF
. TRBJ1-3 TRBV6-5 . TGTGCCAGCAGTTACTCGACTTCGGCGGCTGGAAACACCATATATTTT CASSYSTSAAGNTIYF
. TRBJ2-3 TRBV5-5 TRBD1 TGTGCCAGCAGCTTGTCCAGGGGGATGGATACGCAGTATTTT CASSLSRGMDTQYF